This T cell receptor (beta chain) was sequenced during a study of blood T cell repertoires in COVID-19. Sequencing used immunoSEQ multiplex PCR; TCRdb keeps in-frame clones, though not all of them. The table includes about 310,000 clones, roughly 90% detected once. The length of the CDR3 is 16 residues. With 4 bases clipped from V and 4 bases from J, the junction kept 6 bases outside the gene matches. From germline, CDR1 is SGHNT and CDR2 YYREEE (reference sequence). The sequence derives from a woman between 40 and 55 years old with COVID-19, enrolled during active disease. Sequencing was performed on peripheral blood. V is TRBV5-4 and J is TRBJ2-2; 11 bases fit TRBD1. CDR3 bases: TGTGCCAGCAGCAGTACCGGGACAGGGGGCACCGGGGAGCTGTTTTTT. Encoded protein: CASSSTGTGGTGELFF.